This record concerns one T cell receptor beta chain sequence. The junction and the germline gene differ at one end; a read error may be behind it. The data stem from a study of cytomegalovirus exposure and HLA in healthy donors. Primers for the PCR totalled 60 Vbeta and 13 Jbeta. Data came from immunoSEQ multiplex PCR; TCRdb stores just in-frame clones and leaves some out. The sample lists 150,000 to 200,000 clones, about three quarters occurring once. The germline gives CDR1 SSHAT, CDR2 FNYEAQ (reference sequence). The CDR3 is made up of 18 amino acids. Material: PBMCs. The chain joins TRBV7-7 to TRBJ2-2; TRBD1 might be the D (6 bases). This clonotype was obtained from a female donor in good health and CMV-seronegative. The CDR3 DNA reads TGTGCTAGCAGCTTAGCAGTGGGATCGACAGGGAACACCGGGGAGCTGTTTTTT. This encodes CASSLAVGSTGNTGELFF.